This T cell receptor beta chain was found in a study of T-cell reconstitution after alpha-beta-depleted transplantation in children listed by TCRdb under 2016. The study in broad terms: Using TCR repertoire profiling, the study followed T-cell immune reconstitution in a quantitative way in children after TCRalphabeta/CD19-depleted allogeneic hematopoietic cell transplantation. Overall results and qualifications from the work: In some patients, high TCRbeta diversity at day 60 was attributed to recipient T cells and intrathymic progenitors that had survived conditioning. About two months after transplant, the apparently early recovery of alphabetaT-cell counts reportedly depended on just several hundred clones that had expanded rapidly and came from non-depleted graft cells. The frequencies of hyperexpanded clones fell over the following months, and after one year, T-cell counts and TCRbeta diversity were mostly attributed to newly produced T cells.

As regards this clonotype: There is no known antigen for this receptor. No base quality values were provided; no much bigger clone lies one nucleotide off.

Receptor libraries were prepared by PCR. These reads were obtained on an Illumina HiSeq 2500. TCR libraries were prepared with molecular barcoding, using unique molecular identifiers to normalize TCRbeta repertoire quantification. TCRdb reran the public reads through fastp at Q25 and MiXCR, keeping productive beta chains. CDR3 protein sequences are deduplicated, and each keeps its most common genes and DNA. The sample profile shows 700,000 to 850,000 distinct CDR3 sequences; 15% to 20% of them were found once. The top ten clonotypes cover approximately 5% of the sample. Taken with the paper, the label for treatment or condition translates to: allogeneic hematopoietic cell transplantation with graft depleted of TCRalphabeta T cells and CD19 B cells. Transplant recipients were children who received TCRalphabeta/CD19-depleted allogeneic hematopoietic cell grafts. V and J are truncated by 2 bases and 4 bases respectively, leaving an intervening sequence of 11 bases. There are 13 amino acids in the CDR3, from cysteine to phenylalanine inclusive. Kept here is only the CDR3 DNA, which spans 39 bases and is read in frame from base 1. CDR1 and CDR2 are drawn from the germline V gene (reference sequence): DFQATT, SNEGSKA.

The starting material was PBMCs, mostly from graft donor cells, obtained 360 days after TCRalphabeta/CD19-depleted stem cell transplant. This clonotype originated in a male patient aged 10 to 17 who had a stem cell transplant for acute lymphoblastic leukemia, so the T cells may come from the graft donor. The chain is made from TRBV20-1 and TRBJ1-2; the D gene cannot be resolved reliably. CDR3 reads: CSARLVDVYGYTF. The sequenced DNA is TGCAGTGCTAGATTGGTGGATGTCTATGGCTACACCTTC.